This entry describes one T cell receptor (beta chain). Its antigen has not been determined. No qualities accompany the bases; no much larger clone lies one base away. This sample was included in a study of T cell clones after liver transplantation (dated by TCRdb to the late 2010s). Regarding the study in general: Samples were obtained from ITN030ST, a randomized trial in which withdrawal of immunosuppression was attempted within 2 years of liver transplantation. The study cohort included 8 liver transplant recipients, of whom 3 were classified as tolerant and 5 as non-tolerant. Three of the eight recipients were HCV-positive; the others were transplanted for non-autoimmune, non-viral indications. Blood samples were collected pre-transplant, then pre-randomization ahead of withdrawal, and finally post-randomization once withdrawal had either been completed or failed. Subjects received no induction therapy and standard immunosuppression until randomization at 12-24 months post-transplant. As an antigen-independent comparator for donor-reactive sequences, third party-reactive TCRbeta sequences were also identified from pre-transplant MLRs. Donor-reactive T cell clones were identified by TCRbeta sequencing following a pre-transplant mixed lymphocyte reaction and were subsequently tracked in post-transplant blood. To count as tolerant, a recipient had to stay completely off immunosuppression for at least one year without liver enzymes climbing beyond twice the upper limit of normal. The research as a whole found: In most of the 8 subjects, regardless of tolerance or HCV status, circulating donor-reactive CD4 TCRbeta sequences dropped significantly post-transplant. Because no allograft tissue specimens were available, donor-reactive T cells may have migrated into the graft instead of being deleted. Low numbers of available donor cells limited the measurable donor-reactive repertoire in a couple of subjects. A greater decline was seen for donor-reactive sequences than for third party-reactive sequences, suggesting partial antigen-specific deletion unrelated to withdrawal success. The conclusions were preliminary, being limited by small, heterogeneous patient numbers and by non-standardized post-transplant time points. Once repertoire turnover was taken into account, donor-reactive detection showed a significant reduction for CD4 in 7 of 8 subjects and for CD8 in 8 of 8.

High-throughput TCRbeta CDR3 sequencing of frozen genomic DNA was performed by immunoSEQ, including PCR amplification, mapping, bias correction and internal controls. As for how the authors treated the data: Only productive rearrangements were retained, with each unique TCRbeta sequence defined by its CDR3 nucleotide sequence together with its V and J gene. For classification of a sequence as donor-reactive, at least 5-fold expansion in CFSE-low cells relative to unstimulated pre-transplant cells and a frequency of at least 0.01% were required. Minimum frequency thresholds were set for each subject on the basis of the unstimulated sample with the lowest template count, so that a detection power of at least 90% was ensured. Repertoire turnover was measured by Jensen-Shannon divergence between the top 1000 TCRbeta sequences post- and pre-transplant. Changes in detection of donor-reactive sequences were assessed with two-sided Fisher's exact tests. The immuneACCESS repertoire file appears here via TCRdb, limited to in-frame rearrangements. These files lack a portion of the clones; in checked studies, under half of the deficit traces to unresolved V genes, and the cause of the others is not known. V and J calls and clone size come straight from that table; D and trimming were deduced from the DNA. The sample has tens of thousands of clones on record, 60% to 75% of them singletons. Jointly, the top ten make up about 9.7% of the sample.

Trimming removed 5 bases from V and 8 bases from J; the gene matches leave 5 bases unexplained. Counted from cysteine to phenylalanine, this CDR3 has 13 amino acids. The CDR3 DNA has 39 bases and is translated from base 1. Looking up the germline V gene (reference sequence) yields CDR1 SEHNR and CDR2 FQNEAQ. Unstimulated PBMCs, after thawing, were stained for CD3, CD4 and CD8 and then FACS-sorted into CD3+CD4+ and CD3+CD8+ populations. Randomization to immunosuppression withdrawal applied to every one of the 8 studied subjects. The Qiagen DNeasy Blood and Tissue Kit was used for genomic DNA isolation.

The sequencing here drew on CD4+ T cells from blood, taken at the 22-month timepoint. This sequence was found in a human patient who received a liver transplant. Following a transplant, some T lymphocytes may have been derived from the graft donor. The sequence links TRBV7-9 to TRBJ1-4, with TRBD1 identical over 7 junction bases. The DNA reads as follows: TGTGCCAGCAGCACCCGACAGGGAGAAAAACTGTTTTTT. This translates into CASSTRQGEKLFF. This CDR3, with the reference TRBV7-9 and TRBJ1-4 proteins standing in past its ends, gives the full variable domain DTGVSQNPRHKITKRGQNVTFRCDPISEHNRLYWYRQTLGQGPEFLTYFQNEAQLEKSRLLSDRFSAERPKGSFSTLEIQRTEQGDSAMYLCASSTRQGEKLFFGSGTQLSVL.